This TCR beta chain comes out of a study of patients and donors after allogeneic stem cell transplantation. The CDR3 runs to 12 residues. Germline lookup yields CDR1 MDHEN and CDR2 SYDVKM. The V gene lost 8 bases and the J gene lost 6 bases, with 11 bases spanning the gap. This clonotype was seen only once. TCRdb re-called the RT-PCR reads with MiXCR, one entry per CDR3 protein. The sample yields approximately 140,000 distinct CDR3 sequences, about a third seen once. This sequence was found in a human donor who was either an allogeneic HSCT recipient or a stem cell or donor lymphocyte infusion donor (not recorded which). It is not recorded whose cells these are; they may come from a transplant donor. Input material: blood, either unsorted or a sorted T cell fraction (not recorded which). This rearrangement joins TRBV28 to TRBJ1-5; D may be TRBD1 (5 bases). The chain's CDR3 is CASGDPPQPQHF. The CDR3, as DNA: TGTGCCAGCGGGGACCCCCCTCAGCCCCAGCATTTT.